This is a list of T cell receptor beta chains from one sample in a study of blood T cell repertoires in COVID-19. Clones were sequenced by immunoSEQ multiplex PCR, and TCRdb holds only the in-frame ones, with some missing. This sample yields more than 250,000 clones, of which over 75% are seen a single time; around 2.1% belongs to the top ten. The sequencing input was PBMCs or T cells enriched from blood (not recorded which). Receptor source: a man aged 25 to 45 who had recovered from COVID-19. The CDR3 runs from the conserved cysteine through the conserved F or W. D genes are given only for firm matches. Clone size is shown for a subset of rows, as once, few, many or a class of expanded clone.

cdr3_nt: TGTGCCAGCAGCGTAGGGACAGGGAGGGAAGCTTTCTTT
cdr3_aa: CASSVGTGREAFF
v_call: TRBV6-2/TRBV6-3
j_call: TRBJ1-1
clone_size: .
d_call: TRBD1

cdr3_nt: TGTGCCAGCGGGGCGGGGGGGCTAAGCACAGATACGCAGTATTTT
cdr3_aa: CASGAGGLSTDTQYF
v_call: TRBV7-9
j_call: TRBJ2-3
clone_size: .
d_call: TRBD2

cdr3_nt: TGTGCCAGCAGCTTGGGCGGGACTCAATTGCCCCAAGCTTTCTTT
cdr3_aa: CASSLGGTQLPQAFF
v_call: TRBV5-6
j_call: TRBJ1-1
clone_size: .
d_call: .

cdr3_nt: TGTGCCAGCAGCCAAACGCCGGGGGACTATGGCTACACCTTC
cdr3_aa: CASSQTPGDYGYTF
v_call: TRBV16
j_call: TRBJ1-2
clone_size: .
d_call: .

cdr3_nt: TGTGCCACCGGGGGGCGTTGGGGGATGGAGACCCAGTACTTC
cdr3_aa: CATGGRWGMETQYF
v_call: TRBV2
j_call: TRBJ2-5
clone_size: .
d_call: .

cdr3_nt: TGTGCCAGCAGCTTAGTTGGGGGGAGCTCTGGAAACACCATATATTTT
cdr3_aa: CASSLVGGSSGNTIYF
v_call: TRBV7-2
j_call: TRBJ1-3
clone_size: .
d_call: .

cdr3_nt: TGTGCCAGCAGGGCAGGGGCCTTCCAAGAGACCCAGTACTTC
cdr3_aa: CASRAGAFQETQYF
v_call: TRBV6-5
j_call: TRBJ2-5
clone_size: once
d_call: .

cdr3_nt: TGTGCCAGTAGTCCCCTACGGAGCGGCGGAAACACCATATATTTT
cdr3_aa: CASSPLRSGGNTIYF
v_call: TRBV19
j_call: TRBJ1-3
clone_size: .
d_call: .

cdr3_nt: TGTGCCAGCACCGGACAGGGGGCGGGAGGCTACACCTTC
cdr3_aa: CASTGQGAGGYTF
v_call: TRBV21-1
j_call: TRBJ1-2
clone_size: .
d_call: .

cdr3_nt: TGTGCCAGCAGCCTACTCCCGCGGGGGGGGAATGAGCAGTTCTTC
cdr3_aa: CASSLLPRGGNEQFF
v_call: TRBV7-8
j_call: TRBJ2-1
clone_size: .
d_call: TRBD2

cdr3_nt: TGTGCCAGCAGTTACTCGAGGGGAAACACCATATATTTT
cdr3_aa: CASSYSRGNTIYF
v_call: TRBV6-5
j_call: TRBJ1-3
clone_size: .
d_call: .

cdr3_nt: TGTGCCAGCAGCTTGGCGAGGGGAGGCGAGACCCAGTACTTC
cdr3_aa: CASSLARGGETQYF
v_call: TRBV5-4
j_call: TRBJ2-5
clone_size: .
d_call: .

cdr3_nt: TGTGCCAGCAGTTACTCTGGCCAGACCTTGAGGGAAGCTTTCTTT
cdr3_aa: CASSYSGQTLREAFF
v_call: TRBV6-5
j_call: TRBJ1-1
clone_size: .
d_call: .

cdr3_nt: TGTGCCAGCAGCTTAGTACAGGGTCCTAACTATGGCTACACCTTC
cdr3_aa: CASSLVQGPNYGYTF
v_call: TRBV5-4
j_call: TRBJ1-2
clone_size: .
d_call: .

cdr3_nt: TGTGCCACCAGTGATTGGGACAGGGACTCTGGGGCCAACGTCCTGACTTTC
cdr3_aa: CATSDWDRDSGANVLTF
v_call: TRBV24-1
j_call: TRBJ2-6
clone_size: .
d_call: TRBD1

cdr3_nt: TGTGCCAGCAGGACTAGACGGGAAAACACCGGGGAGCTGTTTTTT
cdr3_aa: CASRTRRENTGELFF
v_call: TRBV21-1
j_call: TRBJ2-2
clone_size: .
d_call: .

cdr3_nt: TGCGCCAGCAGCTCGGGACAGGGGGCGTCTGGAAACACCATATATTTT
cdr3_aa: CASSSGQGASGNTIYF
v_call: TRBV5-1
j_call: TRBJ1-3
clone_size: .
d_call: TRBD1

cdr3_nt: TGTGCCACCAGTCGATGGACAGGGGCCACAGATACGCAGTATTTT
cdr3_aa: CATSRWTGATDTQYF
v_call: TRBV24-1
j_call: TRBJ2-3
clone_size: .
d_call: TRBD1

cdr3_nt: TGTGCCAGTAGTAATTTTTGGACTAGCGGGGGTCTGGAGACCCAGTACTTC
cdr3_aa: CASSNFWTSGGLETQYF
v_call: TRBV19
j_call: TRBJ2-5
clone_size: .
d_call: TRBD2

cdr3_nt: TGTGCCAGCAGACGACAGGGTCCCACTGAAGCTTTCTTT
cdr3_aa: CASRRQGPTEAFF
v_call: TRBV12-3/TRBV12-4
j_call: TRBJ1-1
clone_size: few
d_call: TRBD1

cdr3_nt: TGTGCCAGCAGCCGCCAGGGGAACTATGGCTACACCTTC
cdr3_aa: CASSRQGNYGYTF
v_call: TRBV5-4
j_call: TRBJ1-2
clone_size: .
d_call: .

cdr3_nt: TGTGCCAGCAGCCAGGGACAGGGTAACCACTACGAGCAGTACTTC
cdr3_aa: CASSQGQGNHYEQYF
v_call: TRBV14
j_call: TRBJ2-7
clone_size: .
d_call: TRBD1

cdr3_nt: TGTGCCAGCAGGAGGGCAGGGGTTAGGGAGACCCAGTACTTC
cdr3_aa: CASRRAGVRETQYF
v_call: TRBV6-5
j_call: TRBJ2-5
clone_size: .
d_call: .

cdr3_nt: TGCAGCGTCGACGGACAGGGAGGTTATGGCTACACCTTC
cdr3_aa: CSVDGQGGYGYTF
v_call: TRBV29-1
j_call: TRBJ1-2
clone_size: .
d_call: TRBD1

cdr3_nt: TGTGCCAGCAGTTATGAGACAGGGGCGAACACTGAAGCTTTCTTT
cdr3_aa: CASSYETGANTEAFF
v_call: TRBV6-5
j_call: TRBJ1-1
clone_size: .
d_call: TRBD1

cdr3_nt: TGTGCCAGTAGTAACCGGGACAGGGGGAATCAGCCCCAGCATTTT
cdr3_aa: CASSNRDRGNQPQHF
v_call: TRBV19
j_call: TRBJ1-5
clone_size: .
d_call: TRBD1

cdr3_nt: TGTGCCTGGAGTGCCGGGGGGGGGACTGAAGCTTTCTTT
cdr3_aa: CAWSAGGGTEAFF
v_call: TRBV30
j_call: TRBJ1-1
clone_size: .
d_call: .

cdr3_nt: TGTGCCAGCTCGCCAGCGCCGGTGTACTATGGCTACACCTTC
cdr3_aa: CASSPAPVYYGYTF
v_call: TRBV18
j_call: TRBJ1-2
clone_size: .
d_call: .

cdr3_nt: TGCGCCAGCAGCTTGGCCAGGGAACACAATGAGCAGTTCTTC
cdr3_aa: CASSLAREHNEQFF
v_call: TRBV5-1
j_call: TRBJ2-1
clone_size: .
d_call: .

cdr3_nt: TGTGCCAGCAGCTTATGGGGAGGGAGCAATCAGCCCCAGCATTTT
cdr3_aa: CASSLWGGSNQPQHF
v_call: TRBV7-2
j_call: TRBJ1-5
clone_size: .
d_call: .

cdr3_nt: TGCGCCAGCAGCGTTCAGGGGAGCGCTGAAGCTTTCTTT
cdr3_aa: CASSVQGSAEAFF
v_call: TRBV5-1
j_call: TRBJ1-1
clone_size: .
d_call: .

cdr3_nt: TGTGCCAGCAGCCTAATGCCTAGCGGTCTTAGCACAGATACGCAGTATTTT
cdr3_aa: CASSLMPSGLSTDTQYF
v_call: TRBV3-1/TRBV3-2
j_call: TRBJ2-3
clone_size: .
d_call: TRBD2

cdr3_nt: TGTGCCAGCTCACAAGGAGGTTGGGACTATGGCTACACCTTC
cdr3_aa: CASSQGGWDYGYTF
v_call: TRBV18
j_call: TRBJ1-2
clone_size: once
d_call: .

cdr3_nt: TGTGCCAGCAGTGAACAAAGCCTTATGCCTCCTAACTATGGCTACACCTTC
cdr3_aa: CASSEQSLMPPNYGYTF
v_call: TRBV2
j_call: TRBJ1-2
clone_size: .
d_call: .

cdr3_nt: TGTGCCAGCAGCTTGTTATGGGACAGGGGTGGGCTTGGGGAGCAGTACTTC
cdr3_aa: CASSLLWDRGGLGEQYF
v_call: TRBV5-5
j_call: TRBJ2-7
clone_size: .
d_call: TRBD1